The 30 T cell receptor beta chains listed next were all sequenced from one sample in a study of response to subunit inactivated influenza vaccine. MiXCR, run by TCRdb on the RT-PCR reads, gives a single entry per CDR3 protein. The profile shows 700,000 to 800,000 distinct CDR3 sequences, under 20% of them singletons. Sequencing was performed on PBMCs from blood, taken 5 days after vaccination. The receptors derive from a man aged 50 to 59 who received an inactivated influenza vaccine.

This clonotype came up many times. The V and J genes are TRBV29-1 and TRBJ2-1, with TRBD2 matching 10 bases. CDR1 is SQVTM, CDR2 ANQGSEA, per germline. The CDR3 covers 16 residues. Losses at the gene ends were 4 bases for V and 2 bases for J; bases not matched to a gene: 8. CDR3 amino acids: CSVVLSGRQAYNEQFF. CDR3 nucleotide sequence: TGCAGCGTTGTTCTTAGCGGGAGGCAAGCCTACAATGAGCAGTTCTTC.

The chain combines TRBV20-1 with TRBJ2-1; D possibly corresponds to TRBD2 (6 bases). This CDR3 has 12 residues. Trimming pared 6 bases from V and 5 bases from J, leaving 11 bases between. Germline V gene sequence: CDR1 DFQATT, CDR2 SNEGSKA (reference sequence). The CDR3 bases are TGCAGTGCCGGCTCGGGAGACAATGAGCAGTTCTTC. Its protein product is CSAGSGDNEQFF.

This clonotype was recorded a few times. The chain links TRBV12-3 or TRBV12-4 to TRBJ1-5; D may be TRBD1 (5 bases). V lost 7 bases and J lost 4, with 14 bases in between. The CDR3 runs 14 residues. In DNA form, the CDR3 reads TGTGCCAGCAATCGTCAGGGCGAGAATCAGCCCCAGCATTTT. Amino acids: CASNRQGENQPQHF.

This clonotype was seen a few times. The chain is built from TRBV6-5 and TRBJ1-5; 7 bases match TRBD1. J was trimmed by 1 base and V by 4 bases; bases with no gene match: 13. CDR3 size: 18 residues. Germline CDR1 reads MNHEY; CDR2 reads SVGAGI. Here the CDR3 DNA reads TGTGCCAGCAGTTTCTTGACAGGGATGCAACGGAGCAATCAGCCCCAGCATTTT. Residues: CASSFLTGMQRSNQPQHF.

The chain joins TRBV20-1 to TRBJ1-5; D gene uncertain. CDR1 is DFQATT, CDR2 SNEGSKA, per germline (reference sequence). The V and J ends lost 6 bases and 7 bases respectively, with 7 bases between them. This CDR3 has 10 amino acids. The CDR3 bases are TGCAGTGCCGGGATCCAGCCCCAGCATTTT. Translation gives CSAGIQPQHF.

The J gene is TRBJ2-7, the V gene TRBV29-1; the match to TRBD1 covers 11 bases. Looked up from germline, CDR1 is SQVTM and CDR2 is ANQGSEA. The CDR3 length is 17 residues. Trimming cost V 3 bases and J 5 bases; bases outside gene matches: 15. In nucleotides, the CDR3 is TGCAGCGTTGATTGGACAGGGGGCACGGTCGGTCTGGACGAGCAGTACTTC. Translated: CSVDWTGGTVGLDEQYF.

In its sample, this clonotype was seen a few times. The chain couples TRBV5-1 to TRBJ2-7, with D perhaps TRBD2 (5 bases). V was shortened by 4 bases and J by 0 bases, with 14 bases between the two germline ends. The CDR3 is made up of 15 amino acids. Germline lookup yields CDR1 SGHRS and CDR2 YFSETQ. CDR3 amino acids: CASSRGDRVSYEQYF. The CDR3 nucleotides read TGCGCCAGCAGCCGGGGAGATCGGGTCTCCTACGAGCAGTACTTC.

This clonotype occurred a few times. The CDR3 nucleotides are TGCGCCAGCAGCTTGGATGGACAGGGGACCCGCGAGCAGTACTTC. Amino acids: CASSLDGQGTREQYF. The V gene is TRBV5-1, the J gene TRBJ2-7; 9 nucleotides align to TRBD1. The length of the CDR3 is 15 residues. CDR1 is SGHRS and CDR2 is YFSETQ in the germline V gene. V shed 0 bases, J shed 6 bases, and the junction held 7 bases outside the gene matches.

The chain carries TRBV11-2 and TRBJ2-7; 7 bases are a match to TRBD1. The trim removed 8 bases at V and 5 bases at J, leaving 12 bases unmatched. Germline CDR1 reads SGHAT; CDR2 reads FQNNGV. The CDR3 runs to 14 residues. CDR3 amino acids: CASLKDRWFDEQYF. CDR3 bases: TGTGCCAGCCTAAAGGACAGGTGGTTTGACGAGCAGTACTTC.

This clonotype was observed a handful of times. The CDR3 region is CSAKKNIQYF. Written as DNA, the CDR3 is TGCAGTGCTAAGAAAAACATTCAGTACTTC. The chain has TRBV20-1 and TRBJ2-4; D is ambiguous. V lost 4 bases and J 4 bases, leaving 2 bases between the germline ends. Germline V lookup: CDR1 DFQATT, CDR2 SNEGSKA (reference sequence). CDR3 length: 10 residues.

The sample holds a few counts of this clonotype. J is TRBJ1-1 and V is TRBV6-4, with D unresolved. Germline lookup yields CDR1 MRHNA and CDR2 SNTAGT. V was clipped by 6 bases and J by 3 bases, with 11 bases between them. The CDR3 extends over 13 amino acids. The CDR3 loop is CASRRALYTEAFF. The CDR3 DNA sequence: TGTGCCAGCAGGCGGGCTCTTTACACTGAAGCTTTCTTT.

The V call is TRBV29-1, the J call TRBJ1-2, with unresolved D. V lost 3 bases and J lost 7, with 15 bases in between. The CDR3 loop spans 13 amino acids. CDR1 is SQVTM, CDR2 ANQGSEA, per germline. The DNA for the CDR3 is TGCAGCGTTGAGTCGGGTTTAGGCGGTGGCTACACCTTC. Translating it yields CSVESGLGGGYTF.

This chain connects TRBV12-3 or TRBV12-4 to TRBJ2-2, with TRBD1 as a possible D gene (5 bases). V was clipped by 6 bases and J by 4 bases, with 9 bases between them. This CDR3 contains 13 residues. CDR3 bases: TGTGCCAGCAGCAGGGAACTCACCGGGGAGCTGTTTTTT. It yields the protein CASSRELTGELFF.

This clonotype was counted a few times. CDR3 nucleotides: TGTGCCACCAGTGATCAGGGGACGGCGAACACCGGGGAGCTGTTTTTT. This gives the protein CATSDQGTANTGELFF. The chain is built from TRBV24-1 and TRBJ2-2, with D maybe TRBD1 (6 bases). Looked up from germline, CDR1 is KGHDR and CDR2 is SFDVKD. V lost 3 bases to trimming and J lost 0 bases, with 10 bases between them. CDR3 length equals 16 residues.

At least ten counts were recorded for this clonotype. The chain has TRBV5-1 and TRBJ2-3; no definite D call. CDR1 is SGHRS and CDR2 is YFSETQ in the germline V gene. V was pared by 1 base and J by 2 bases, with 5 bases between. This CDR3 contains 13 residues. The CDR3 DNA follows: TGCGCCAGCAGCTTGTCGGACACAGATACGCAGTATTTT. As protein: CASSLSDTDTQYF.

This clonotype was recorded at least ten times. The rearrangement joins TRBV10-3 to TRBJ2-7; TRBD2 matches at 8 bases. Unmatched junction bases numbered 6, after V lost 6 bases and J lost 2 bases. This CDR3 region has 14 residues. Germline V gives CDR1 ENHRY, CDR2 SYGVKD. CDR3 sequence reads: CAISSSGSTYEQYF. CDR3 coding DNA: TGTGCCATCAGCTCAAGCGGGAGTACCTACGAGCAGTACTTC.

The chain is built from TRBV28 and TRBJ2-7, with 11 bases matching TRBD1. Germline V gene lookup returns CDR1 MDHEN and CDR2 SYDVKM. CDR3 length: 14 residues. The V gene end was trimmed by 4 bases and the J gene end by 6 bases; junction bases not matched to a gene: 5. CDR3 sequence (DNA): TGTGCCAGCAGTTCGGGACAGGGGGTAGGCGAGCAGTACTTC. Translating it yields CASSSGQGVGEQYF.

This clonotype was observed a few times. The J gene is TRBJ1-1, the V gene TRBV27; TRBD1 matches at 8 bases. CDR1 and CDR2 (germline): MNHEY, SMNVEV (reference sequence). V was pared by 0 bases and J by 1 base, with 19 bases of the junction left unmatched. The CDR3 spans 21 residues. The CDR3 loop reads CASSLSFGGQGARGRNTEAFF. DNA of the CDR3: TGTGCCAGCAGTTTATCATTTGGGGGCCAGGGGGCGCGGGGGAGGAACACTGAAGCTTTCTTT.

J is TRBJ2-7 and V is TRBV5-1, with 11 bases aligning to TRBD2. Per germline, CDR1 SGHRS and CDR2 YFSETQ. The CDR3 is made up of 14 amino acids. V lost 4 bases, J lost 5 bases, and 5 bases stayed unmatched. The CDR3 DNA sequence: TGCGCCAGCAGCGACCTAGCGGGAGGTAACGAGCAGTACTTC. Its translation is CASSDLAGGNEQYF.

V and J are TRBV7-8 and TRBJ2-7; 13 nucleotides agree with TRBD2. CDR1 and CDR2 from the germline V gene are SGHVS and FQNEAQ. After removal of 3 bases from V and 1 base from J, the junction contained 3 bases not matched to a gene. CDR3 size: 16 residues. As DNA, the CDR3 is TGTGCCAGCAGCTTCCCGGGACTAGCGGGATCCTACGAGCAGTACTTC. Translating gives CASSFPGLAGSYEQYF. The whole variable domain, filled in from reference TRBV7-8 and TRBJ2-7, reads GAGVSQSPRYKVAKRGQDVALRCDPISGHVSLFWYQQALGQGPEFLTYFQNEAQLDKSGLPSDRFFAERPEGSVSTLKIQRTQQEDSAVYLCASSFPGLAGSYEQYFGPGTRLTVT.

The sample holds many counts of this clonotype. This chain uses TRBV29-1 with TRBJ2-5, with 7 bases fitting TRBD1. V shed 6 bases and J 1 base; nucleotides not matched to a gene: 14. CDR3 length: 16 amino acids. CDR1 and CDR2 (germline): SQVTM, ANQGSEA. CDR3 sequence: CSVKLALDRSQETQYF. The DNA of the CDR3 is TGCAGCGTCAAACTCGCCTTGGACAGGAGCCAAGAGACCCAGTACTTC.

CDR3: CASSPHGSSSYEQYF. CDR3 DNA sequence: TGTGCCAGCAGCCCTCATGGCTCCAGCTCCTACGAGCAGTACTTC. The chain couples TRBV7-3 to TRBJ2-7, with unresolved D. From germline, CDR1 is SGHTA and CDR2 FQGTGA. The V and J ends lost 5 bases and 0 bases respectively, with 14 bases between them. This CDR3 is 15 amino acids long.

This clonotype has only a few counts. The chain couples TRBV24-1 to TRBJ2-3; 12 bases line up with TRBD2. Germline values: CDR1 KGHDR, CDR2 SFDVKD. J gave up 3 bases and V 4 bases, and 13 bases lay outside the gene matches. The CDR3 spans 19 residues. The chain's CDR3 is CATSEYSPTSGRRTDTQYF. The CDR3 nucleotides are TGTGCCACCAGTGAGTATTCCCCAACTAGCGGGAGGAGAACAGATACGCAGTATTTT.

This clonotype was observed at least ten times. The V gene is TRBV7-2, the J gene TRBJ2-5; 9 bases match TRBD2. Germline trimming cut 2 bases from V and 2 bases from J; bases unmatched to any gene: 3. CDR3 length: 15 residues. The germline V gene encodes CDR1 SGHTA and CDR2 FQGNSA. The CDR3 loop is CASSLLAGTQETQYF. The CDR3 nucleotides read TGTGCCAGCAGCTTACTAGCGGGGACACAAGAGACCCAGTACTTC.

In this sample, this clonotype turned up many times. Here the CDR3 reads CSVELSGGQPQHF. CDR3 sequence (DNA): TGCAGCGTTGAATTGAGTGGAGGTCAGCCCCAGCATTTT. The gene calls are TRBV29-1 and TRBJ1-5; the D is unclear. The ends were cut back, 2 bases at V and 6 bases at J, with 11 bases in the middle. There are 13 residues in the CDR3. The germline V gene has CDR1 SQVTM and CDR2 ANQGSEA. The whole variable domain, filled in from reference TRBV29-1 and TRBJ1-5, reads SAVISQKPSRDICQRGTSLTIQCQVDSQVTMMFWYRQQPGQSLTLIATANQGSEATYESGFVIDKFPISRPNLTFSTLTVSNMSPEDSSIYLCSVELSGGQPQHFGDGTRLSIL.

Concerning this clonotype itself: A much larger clone differs from this one at a single base, so this may be a read error. V usage is TRBV5-5 and J usage is TRBJ1-1; no definite D call. The CDR3 is made up of 14 amino acids. The germline V gene has CDR1 SGHKS and CDR2 YYEKEE (reference sequence). V lost 0 bases to trimming and J lost 2 bases, with 8 bases between them. This CDR3 is CASSLDGINTEAFF. DNA for the CDR3: TGTGCCAGCAGCTTGGACGGGATTAACACTGAAGCTTTCTTT.

This clonotype was seen more than once but under ten times. This chain links TRBV20-1 with TRBJ2-1; D gene unclear. V was trimmed by 4 bases and J by 3 bases, leaving 13 bases between them. CDR3 length equals 14 residues. Germline CDR1 and CDR2: DFQATT and SNEGSKA (reference sequence). As DNA, the CDR3 is TGCAGTGCTAAAGAAGCGTACTTCTACAATGAGCAGTTCTTC. This sequence encodes CSAKEAYFYNEQFF.

This clonotype was detected a few times. This chain connects TRBV20-1 to TRBJ2-3; possible D gene TRBD2, 5 bases. Germline CDR1 DFQATT, CDR2 SNEGSKA (reference sequence). V lost 0 bases, J lost 6 bases, and 16 bases lay in between. The CDR3 consists of 15 residues. In DNA form, the CDR3 reads TGCAGTGCTAGAGATGGTAGCGCGGGCTCGGATACGCAGTATTTT. This gives the protein CSARDGSAGSDTQYF.

This clonotype was recorded a few times. The chain recombines TRBV7-8 with TRBJ2-3; D is ambiguous. CDR1 and CDR2 from the germline V gene are SGHVS and FQNEAQ. V was cut by 2 bases and J by 1 base, with 19 bases left in between. The length of the CDR3 is 18 residues. The CDR3 here is CASSLPGGGSRGTDTQYF. Written as DNA, the CDR3 is TGTGCCAGCAGCTTACCGGGCGGCGGTAGTCGGGGCACAGATACGCAGTATTTT.

The chain recombines TRBV19 with TRBJ2-1, with 8 bases identical to TRBD2. This CDR3 is built from 13 residues. Trimming took 10 bases from V and 6 from J; bases not matched to a gene: 8. Per the germline V gene, CDR1 is LNHDA and CDR2 is SQIVND (reference sequence). This chain's CDR3 is CATGGRGINEQFF. CDR3 sequence (DNA): TGTGCCACGGGAGGGCGGGGGATCAATGAGCAGTTCTTC.